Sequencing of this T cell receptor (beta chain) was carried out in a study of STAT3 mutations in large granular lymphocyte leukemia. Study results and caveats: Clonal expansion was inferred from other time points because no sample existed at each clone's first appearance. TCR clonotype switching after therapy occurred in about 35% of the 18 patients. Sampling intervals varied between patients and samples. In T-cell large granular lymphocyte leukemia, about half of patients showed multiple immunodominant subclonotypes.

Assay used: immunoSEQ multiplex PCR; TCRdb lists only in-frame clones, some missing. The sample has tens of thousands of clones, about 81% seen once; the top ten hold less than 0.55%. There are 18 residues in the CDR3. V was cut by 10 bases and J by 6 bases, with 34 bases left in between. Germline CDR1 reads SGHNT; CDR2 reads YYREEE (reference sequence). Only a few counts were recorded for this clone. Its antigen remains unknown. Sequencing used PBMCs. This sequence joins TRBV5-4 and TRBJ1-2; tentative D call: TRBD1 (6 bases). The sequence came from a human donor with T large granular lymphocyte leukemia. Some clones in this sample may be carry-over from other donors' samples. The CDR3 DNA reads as TGTGCCGCTTCGTCGGGGGGCCGCCGAGGAGTAGGGAGGGATGGCTACACCTTC. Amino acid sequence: CAASSGGRRGVGRDGYTF.